This T cell receptor beta chain came from a study of cytomegalovirus exposure and HLA in healthy donors. Study-level information: HLA-typed donors contributed 65 million to 85 million unique TCRs, which were held in an early data release.

PCR used 60 Vbeta primers and 13 Jbeta primers. The method was immunoSEQ multiplex PCR; TCRdb's version includes in-frame clones alone and lacks a portion of them. The table has 160,000 or so clones, roughly 80% seen once; the top ten hold about 7.7%. Germline assignment: CDR1 SGHTA and CDR2 FQGNSA. The CDR3 has 14 amino acids. V was clipped by 3 bases and J by 2 bases; unmatched bases: 3. The clonotype comes from a woman younger than 45 in good health and CMV-seropositive. The chain is built from TRBV7-2 and TRBJ2-7, with TRBD2 matching 8 bases. The sequencing input was PBMCs. The CDR3 region is CASSFQAGAYEQYF. Here the CDR3 DNA reads TGTGCCAGCAGCTTCCAAGCGGGGGCCTACGAGCAGTACTTC.